The entry below gives a single TCR beta chain sequence along with its context. No antigen is known for it. No clone much larger than this one lies a single base away; base qualities are absent. The CDR3 contains 16 residues, cysteine and phenylalanine counted. Only the CDR3 DNA stays, 48 bases, in frame from base 1. V trim: 5 bases; J trim: 7 bases; unmatched bases: 12. CDR1 and CDR2, per the germline V gene (reference sequence), are LGHDT and YNNKEL. These data are taken from a study (dated by TCRdb to 2016 to 2018). The library relied on RT-PCR. The reads were generated on an Illumina MiSeq. Through fastp at Q25 and MiXCR, TCRdb rebuilt clones from the public reads, retaining in-frame beta chains. Records with the same CDR3 protein are collapsed into one entry carrying the most frequent genes and DNA. This sample holds approximately 720,000 distinct CDR3 sequences; approximately 15% were observed only once. Of the sample, 3.6% falls within the top ten clones.

The receptor's source is a female donor in good health, serving as a healthy control. The sequence joins TRBV3-1 to TRBJ2-3; TRBD2 agrees with 10 junctional bases. What was sequenced was memory CD4+ T cells from blood. The CDR3 has the sequence CASSSYGGTSDNTQYF. The base sequence is TGTGCCAGCAGCTCCTACGGAGGGACTAGCGACAATACGCAGTATTTT.